This is a list of T cell receptor beta chains from one sample in a study of CD8 T cells in ankylosing spondylitis. TCRdb analysed the 5' RACE reads with MiXCR anew, one entry per CDR3 protein. The sample has 450,000 or so distinct CDR3 sequences, approximately 26% seen once. Sequenced material: blood, either unsorted or a sorted T cell fraction (not recorded which). These TCRs come from a male donor with ankylosing spondylitis. CDR3s include the opening cysteine and the closing phenylalanine or tryptophan. D genes are given only for firm matches. Size is stated for part of the rows, as once, few or many counts, or as a class when the clone is expanded.

V	J	D	size	CDR3	DNA
TRBV7-9	TRBJ2-3	TRBD1	NA	CATSSRTGGTDTQYF	TGTGCCACCAGCTCCCGGACAGGGGGCACAGATACGCAGTATTTT
TRBV25-1	TRBJ1-1	NA	NA	CASSDWGNTEAFF	TGTGCCAGCAGTGACTGGGGGAACACTGAAGCTTTCTTT
TRBV12-5	TRBJ2-1	NA	NA	CASGLVLGRTYNEQFF	TGTGCTAGTGGTTTGGTATTGGGGAGGACCTACAATGAGCAGTTCTTC
TRBV10-3	TRBJ1-1	NA	once	CAIRSHEQRYTEAFF	TGTGCCATCAGGTCGCATGAACAACGCTACACTGAAGCTTTCTTT
TRBV20-1	TRBJ2-1	TRBD1	few	CSATGDREHNEQFF	TGCAGTGCTACTGGGGACAGGGAACACAATGAGCAGTTCTTC
TRBV27	TRBJ2-7	NA	many	CASSLDRYSYEQYF	TGTGCCAGCAGTTTAGACAGGTACTCCTACGAGCAGTACTTC
TRBV11-1	TRBJ1-2	NA	NA	CASSLARIGYGYTF	TGTGCCAGCAGCTTAGCCCGGATAGGCTATGGCTACACCTTC
TRBV2	TRBJ2-1	NA	NA	CASRTRRDYNEQFF	TGTGCCAGCAGGACCCGACGGGACTACAATGAGCAGTTCTTC
TRBV7-2	TRBJ2-5	NA	NA	CASSLSTGELQETQYF	TGTGCCAGCAGCTTAAGTACCGGGGAACTTCAAGAGACCCAGTACTTC
TRBV5-1	TRBJ2-3	NA	many	CASSLDGSFTDTQYF	TGCGCCAGCAGCTTGGACGGGAGTTTCACAGATACGCAGTATTTT
TRBV7-2	TRBJ2-7	TRBD1	many	CASSYRDSSYEQYF	TGTGCCAGCAGCTACCGGGACAGCTCCTACGAGCAGTACTTC
TRBV7-9	TRBJ1-1	NA	few	CASSLASGPQGAFF	TGTGCCAGCAGCTTAGCGTCGGGGCCGCAGGGGGCTTTCTTT
TRBV18	TRBJ2-2	NA	NA	CASSPGPENYTGELFF	TGTGCCAGCTCACCGGGACCCGAAAATTACACCGGGGAGCTGTTTTTT
TRBV12-3/TRBV12-4	TRBJ2-3	NA	NA	CASSLGPRGSTDTQYF	TGTGCCAGCAGTTTGGGACCCCGGGGGAGCACAGATACGCAGTATTTT
TRBV6-2/TRBV6-3	TRBJ2-7	NA	NA	CASRSIGGEQYF	TGTGCCAGCAGATCCATTGGGGGAGAGCAGTACTTC
TRBV3-1	TRBJ2-3	TRBD1	NA	CASSPGLPGQRTDTQYF	TGTGCCAGCAGCCCCGGTCTTCCGGGACAGCGCACAGATACGCAGTATTTT
TRBV6-1	TRBJ2-1	NA	NA	CASSRSGRGNTYNEQFF	TGTGCCAGCAGTCGTTCCGGAAGGGGGAATACCTACAATGAGCAGTTCTTC
TRBV6-2/TRBV6-3	TRBJ2-7	TRBD2	NA	CASTPRAGGTYEQYF	TGTGCCAGCACCCCCAGGGCGGGAGGGACCTACGAGCAGTACTTC
TRBV6-1	TRBJ1-2	NA	NA	CASSVGGFGYTF	TGTGCCAGCAGTGTAGGGGGTTTTGGCTACACCTTC
TRBV20-1	TRBJ2-5	NA	NA	CSAREPRDWGETQYF	TGCAGTGCTAGAGAGCCCCGGGACTGGGGGGAGACCCAGTACTTC
TRBV15	TRBJ1-1	TRBD1	NA	CATSTRQGVNTEAFF	TGTGCCACCAGCACAAGACAGGGAGTGAACACTGAAGCTTTCTTT
TRBV2	TRBJ2-1	NA	NA	CASRTYNEQFF	TGTGCCAGCAGAACTTACAATGAGCAGTTCTTC
TRBV7-9	TRBJ2-1	NA	NA	CASSSLHLIHNEQFF	TGTGCCAGCAGCTCCCTCCACCTGATACACAATGAGCAGTTCTTC
TRBV14	TRBJ2-1	TRBD2	NA	CASSQDGTSGTNEQFF	TGTGCCAGCAGCCAAGATGGGACTAGCGGGACCAATGAGCAGTTCTTC
TRBV10-3	TRBJ1-2	NA	NA	CAIKRQELNGYTF	TGTGCCATCAAGAGACAGGAGTTGAATGGCTACACCTTC
TRBV12-3/TRBV12-4	TRBJ1-2	NA	NA	CASSSTDRLYGYTF	TGTGCCAGCAGTTCCACAGACAGACTATATGGCTACACCTTC
TRBV29-1	TRBJ1-1	NA	few	CSVEDLGGFEAFF	TGCAGCGTTGAAGATCTCGGAGGGTTTGAAGCTTTCTTT
TRBV12-3/TRBV12-4	TRBJ1-2	NA	few	CASSLEWRGYTF	TGTGCCAGCAGTTTGGAGTGGAGGGGCTACACCTTC
TRBV4-1	TRBJ1-1	TRBD1	NA	CASSQVTGVGAEAFF	TGCGCCAGCAGCCAAGTGACAGGGGTGGGAGCTGAAGCTTTCTTT
TRBV3-1	TRBJ1-1	NA	NA	CASSLQIGGAEAFF	TGTGCCAGCAGCCTCCAAATCGGGGGGGCTGAAGCTTTCTTT
TRBV14	TRBJ2-1	TRBD1	few	CASGTGLLGNEQFF	TGTGCCAGCGGGACAGGGTTATTGGGCAATGAGCAGTTCTTC
TRBV20-1	TRBJ2-1	NA	few	CSASRPSYNEQFF	TGCAGTGCTAGTAGACCATCCTACAATGAGCAGTTCTTC
TRBV20-1	TRBJ2-5	TRBD2	NA	CSASLTSGQETQYF	TGCAGTGCTAGTTTGACTAGCGGTCAAGAGACCCAGTACTTC
TRBV9	TRBJ2-3	TRBD2	NA	CASSPHRIAGSDTQYF	TGTGCCAGCAGCCCCCACAGGATAGCGGGAAGCGATACGCAGTATTTT
TRBV20-1	TRBJ1-1	NA	NA	CSARDIAGSVTEAFF	TGCAGTGCTAGAGATATCGCGGGTTCGGTAACTGAAGCTTTCTTT
TRBV25-1	TRBJ1-1	TRBD1	few	CASSKQGTTEAFF	TGTGCCAGCAGTAAACAGGGGACCACTGAAGCTTTCTTT
TRBV14	TRBJ1-2	TRBD1	NA	CASSQDRGHGYTF	TGTGCCAGCAGCCAGGACAGGGGACATGGCTACACCTTC
TRBV5-1	TRBJ2-7	NA	few	CASSLGVSLFYEQYF	TGCGCCAGCAGCTTGGGGGTCAGCCTCTTCTACGAGCAGTACTTC
TRBV20-1	TRBJ2-1	TRBD2	NA	CSARLLAGSYNEQFF	TGCAGTGCTAGGCTATTAGCGGGAAGTTACAATGAGCAGTTCTTC
TRBV5-1	TRBJ2-3	TRBD2	NA	CASSFEIAGGTDTQYF	TGCGCCAGCAGCTTTGAGATAGCGGGAGGCACAGATACGCAGTATTTT
TRBV5-1	TRBJ1-1	NA	few	CASSAGVNTEAFF	TGCGCCAGCAGTGCAGGGGTGAACACTGAAGCTTTCTTT
TRBV15	TRBJ2-7	NA	NA	CATSRDRQDTYEQYF	TGTGCCACCAGCAGAGATCGGCAGGATACCTACGAGCAGTACTTC